The source of this T cell receptor beta chain is a study of cytomegalovirus exposure and HLA in healthy donors. The study ran its PCR with 60 Vbeta and 13 Jbeta primers. TCRdb keeps only in-frame clones here, not all; method: immunoSEQ multiplex PCR. The table records some 120,000 clones, about 70% of them present only once. Whole-study findings and limits: In all likelihood, a cluster of highly shared sequence variants was a sequencing artifact. A list of 150 to 200 TCR beta chains associated with cytomegalovirus was given.

The CDR3 consists of 14 residues. Trimming stripped 6 bases from V and 7 bases from J, with 15 bases between. In germline, CDR1 is SNHLY, CDR2 FYNNEI. This clone has just a few counts. Its antigen remains unknown. This clonotype was sampled from a young woman in good health and CMV-seronegative. The sample consisted of PBMCs. The V and J genes are TRBV2 and TRBJ1-4, with D tentatively TRBD1 (5 bases). The CDR3 spells CASRAQGGGEKLFF. The CDR3, as DNA: TGTGCCAGCAGAGCCCAGGGAGGTGGTGAAAAACTGTTTTTT.